These 28 T cell receptor beta chains came from one sample sequenced in a study of blood T cells in healthy people across ages. Sample-barcoded 5' priming and a J-beta primer mix drove a second PCR of 7 to 11 cycles. MiXCR was run by TCRdb on the 5' RACE reads, yielding one entry per CDR3 protein. The data hold fewer than 2,000,000 distinct CDR3 sequences, with more than 35% observed a single time. The material sequenced was blood. Receptors originate from a human donor in good health.

The V and J genes are TRBV12-3 or TRBV12-4 and TRBJ1-1, with D tentatively TRBD1 (6 bases). Between the trimmed V and J ends, which lost 3 bases and 3 bases, there was a span of 20 bases. The CDR3 has 17 amino acids. The CDR3 protein is CASSLNPNRDADTEAFF. The DNA of the CDR3 is TGTGCCAGCAGTTTGAACCCTAACAGGGATGCGGACACTGAAGCTTTCTTT.

The chain links TRBV20-1 to TRBJ1-6; D perhaps matches TRBD1 (6 bases). In germline, CDR1 is DFQATT, CDR2 SNEGSKA (reference sequence). V was clipped by 5 bases and J by 1 base, with 12 bases between them. This CDR3 comprises 15 residues. The CDR3 protein is CSARGAYSYNSPLHF. The CDR3 DNA is TGCAGTGCTCGGGGGGCCTATTCCTATAATTCACCCCTCCACTTT.

The rearrangement uses TRBV12-3 or TRBV12-4 and TRBJ2-5; TRBD2 is a possible D gene (5 bases). This CDR3 contains 13 residues. V lost 6 bases, J lost 11 bases, and 19 bases lay in between. CDR3 sequence: CASSLTGNNEQYF. The DNA for the CDR3 is TGTGCCAGCAGCCTAACCGGGAACAATGAGCAGTACTTC.

This clonotype occurred a few times. The genes are TRBV20-1 and TRBJ2-6; TRBD1 is a possible D gene (6 bases). The V gene lost 4 bases and the J gene lost 0 bases, with 10 bases spanning the gap. CDR3 size: 15 residues. Looked up from germline, CDR1 is DFQATT and CDR2 is SNEGSKA (reference sequence). The DNA of the CDR3 is TGCAGTGCTACCGGACAGATCTCTGGGGCCAACGTCCTGACTTTC. Amino acids: CSATGQISGANVLTF.

The J gene is TRBJ1-5, the V gene TRBV7-9, with a weak D call TRBD1 (5 bases). Germline V gives CDR1 SEHNR, CDR2 FQNEAQ (reference sequence). Trimming removed 5 bases from V and 4 bases from J, with 12 bases in between. The CDR3 extends over 14 amino acids. CDR3 DNA sequence: TGTGCCAGCAGCCATACAGGAAGTAATCAGCCCCAGCATTTT. Translation gives CASSHTGSNQPQHF.

The gene calls are TRBV6-5 and TRBJ1-1; D gene uncertain. In germline, CDR1 is MNHEY, CDR2 SVGAGI. This CDR3 contains 11 residues. With 6 bases removed from V and 11 bases from J, the gap between germline ends came to 13 bases. The CDR3 nucleotides are TGTGCCAGCAGCTCCGAAAGAGGGGCTTTCTTT. Encoded protein: CASSSERGAFF.

This rearrangement joins TRBV6-5 to TRBJ1-2, with D perhaps matching TRBD1 (6 bases). The CDR3 extends over 15 amino acids. The germline V gene encodes CDR1 MNHEY and CDR2 SVGAGI. V was pared by 2 bases and J by 5 bases, with 15 bases between. This CDR3 reads CASSYDPAQGYGYTF. CDR3 DNA: TGTGCCAGCAGTTACGACCCGGCCCAGGGGTATGGCTACACCTTC.

Regarding this clonotype: The junction and the germline gene differ at one end; a read error may be behind it. The gene calls are TRBV4-1 and TRBJ1-1; maybe TRBD1 (5 bases). The CDR3 totals 13 residues. Germline CDR1 is MGHRA and CDR2 is YSYEKL. CDR3 bases: TGCGCCAGCAGCCGGCCGACAGTACCAGAAGCGTTCTTT. It yields the protein CASSRPTVPEAFF.

In this sample, this clonotype turned up a few times. The chain couples TRBV6-2 or TRBV6-3 to TRBJ2-1, with D perhaps TRBD2 (6 bases). Germline lookup yields CDR1 MNHEY and CDR2 SVGEGT. The V end lost 7 bases, the J end lost 9 bases, and 16 bases lay between the germline ends. There are 13 residues in the CDR3. The CDR3 coding sequence is TGTGCCAGCACCACCCCGGGGCGGGGTGAGCAGTTCTTC. Translating gives CASTTPGRGEQFF.

The chain is built from TRBV6-5 and TRBJ2-1; 7 bases agree with TRBD1. The CDR3 totals 15 residues. Germline V gene lookup returns CDR1 MNHEY and CDR2 SVGAGI. V shed 7 bases and J 7 bases; nucleotides not matched to a gene: 13. The CDR3 nucleotides read TGTGCCAGCAAGCAGTTCTGGGGACAGACGAATGAGCAGTTCTTC. Amino acid sequence: CASKQFWGQTNEQFF.

The gene calls are TRBV6-6 and TRBJ1-1, with TRBD1 as a possible D gene (5 bases). In germline, CDR1 is MNHNY, CDR2 SVGAGI (reference sequence). There are 15 residues in the CDR3. With 4 bases removed from V and 0 bases from J, the gap between germline ends came to 12 bases. The CDR3 DNA follows: TGTGCCAGCAGTTTTCAGGGTGAGATGAACACTGAAGCTTTCTTT. The encoded protein is CASSFQGEMNTEAFF.

The rearrangement links TRBV7-2 to TRBJ2-1, with TRBD2 matching 12 bases. Trimming took 3 bases from V and 13 from J; bases not matched to a gene: 19. From germline, CDR1 is SGHTA and CDR2 FQGNSA. The CDR3 sequence is 18 residues long. CDR3 in amino acids: CASSFFRLAGVSGETQFF. CDR3 nucleotides: TGTGCCAGCAGCTTCTTTCGACTAGCGGGGGTTTCTGGAGAGACCCAGTTCTTC.

This clonotype was detected only a few times. The rearrangement uses TRBV9 and TRBJ2-3; D gene uncertain. In germline, CDR1 is SGDLS, CDR2 YYNGEE. Trimming removed 0 bases from V and 3 bases from J, with 5 bases in between. CDR3 length equals 13 residues. The CDR3 coding sequence is TGTGCCAGCAGCGTAGGAGAAACAGATACGCAGTATTTT. Protein product: CASSVGETDTQYF.

This chain connects TRBV12-3 or TRBV12-4 to TRBJ2-7, with D perhaps TRBD1 (7 bases). The length of the CDR3 is 16 residues. Between the trimmed V and J ends, which lost 2 bases and 6 bases, there was a span of 20 bases. Here the CDR3 reads CASSLWGLAGGLEQYF. CDR3 sequence (DNA): TGTGCCAGCAGTTTATGGGGGCTAGCAGGGGGGCTCGAGCAGTACTTC.

The rearrangement joins TRBV6-4 to TRBJ2-3, with 8 bases aligning to TRBD2. J was trimmed by 4 bases and V by 6 bases; bases with no gene match: 6. Germline values: CDR1 MRHNA, CDR2 SNTAGT. This CDR3 has 14 residues. CDR3 sequence: CASRDGGAADTQYF. CDR3 nucleotide sequence: TGTGCCAGCAGGGACGGGGGGGCCGCAGATACGCAGTATTTT.

The chain recombines TRBV12-3 or TRBV12-4 with TRBJ2-5; D not certain. V dropped 2 bases and J dropped 1 base, with 14 bases sitting between them. The CDR3 extends over 16 amino acids. CDR3 DNA sequence: TGTGCCAGCAGTTTATTTGGGCCACACCCCCAAGAGACCCAGTACTTC. Translated: CASSLFGPHPQETQYF.

The chain combines TRBV2 with TRBJ1-1; the match to TRBD1 covers 11 bases. The CDR3 extends over 16 amino acids. The ends lost 5 bases at V and 11 bases at J; junction bases unmatched: 16. CDR1 and CDR2 from the germline V gene are SNHLY and FYNNEI. CDR3 sequence: CASSKNSGTGGMGAFF. CDR3 DNA sequence: TGTGCCAGCAGTAAGAATTCCGGGACAGGGGGTATGGGCGCTTTCTTT.

V usage is TRBV5-1 and J usage is TRBJ1-5; D might be TRBD1 (5 bases). Germline V CDR1 and CDR2: SGHRS, YFSETQ. The V end lost 4 bases, the J end lost 2 bases, and 16 bases lay between the germline ends. The CDR3 is made up of 16 amino acids. Here the CDR3 reads CASSLGDVVGNQPQHF. The CDR3 DNA reads TGCGCCAGCAGCCTGGGGGATGTGGTCGGCAATCAGCCCCAGCATTTT.

Comment on this clonotype: A single base separates this from a much larger clone, so it may be a read error. The gene calls are TRBV6-1 and TRBJ1-5; D is perhaps TRBD1 (5 bases). From germline, CDR1 is MNHNS and CDR2 SASEGT. The V end lost 0 bases, the J end lost 7 bases, and 10 bases lay between the germline ends. The CDR3 contains 14 residues. CDR3 coding DNA: TGTGCCAGCAGTGAAGCAGGGGAGTACCAGCCCCAGCATTTT. Translation gives CASSEAGEYQPQHF.

Details on this clonotype: The germline gene is not matched at one end of the junction; a read error may be the cause. The chain has TRBV3-1 and TRBJ1-2; possible D gene TRBD1, 6 bases. Per the germline V gene, CDR1 is LGHDT and CDR2 is YNNKEL (reference sequence). The CDR3 has 14 residues. In DNA form, the CDR3 reads TGTGCCAGCAACCAAGAGGACAGAGACTATGGCTACACCTTC. It codes for CASNQEDRDYGYTF.

J is TRBJ1-2 and V is TRBV12-3 or TRBV12-4, with 7 bases aligning to TRBD1. The CDR3 has 15 residues. V trimming: 6 bases; J trimming: 7 bases; junction bases outside the gene matches: 14. CDR3 sequence: CASSLRGQGGGGYTF. CDR3 coding DNA: TGTGCCAGCAGCCTCCGTGGGCAGGGGGGTGGTGGCTACACCTTC.

This clonotype has ten or more counts. The genes are TRBV29-1 and TRBJ2-7; D ambiguous. Germline V gives CDR1 SQVTM, CDR2 ANQGSEA. The V gene lost 5 bases and the J gene lost 5 bases, with 7 bases spanning the gap. This CDR3 region has 10 residues. CDR3 in amino acids: CSVLLHEQYF. The CDR3 DNA sequence: TGCAGCGTTCTTCTCCACGAGCAGTACTTC.

This clonotype was counted between two and nine times. This chain joins TRBV28 and TRBJ2-5; D perhaps matches TRBD1 (5 bases). This CDR3 is 16 amino acids long. In germline, CDR1 is MDHEN, CDR2 SYDVKM. V was clipped by 4 bases and J by 3 bases, with 18 bases between them. CDR3 residues: CASSSWTSQPEETQYF. For the CDR3, the DNA is TGTGCCAGCAGTTCTTGGACATCACAACCCGAAGAGACCCAGTACTTC. Full variable domain (remainder filled in from reference TRBV28 and TRBJ2-5): DVKVTQSSRYLVKRTGEKVFLECVQDMDHENMFWYRQDPGLGLRLIYFSYDVKMKEKGDIPEGYSVSREKKERFSLILESASTNQTSMYLCASSSWTSQPEETQYFGPGTRLLVL.

This clonotype was counted ten times or more. This chain links TRBV7-8 with TRBJ2-7, with 8 bases identical to TRBD1. Germline CDR1 reads SGHVS; CDR2 reads FQNEAQ. The V gene end was trimmed by 6 bases and the J gene end by 1 base; junction bases not matched to a gene: 14. This CDR3 region has 17 residues. The CDR3 coding sequence is TGTGCCAGCAGTTACCAGGTCGGACAGGGAGCTTCCTACGAGCAGTACTTC. Its protein is CASSYQVGQGASYEQYF.

The chain uses TRBV4-3 and TRBJ1-6; D unclear. This CDR3 is built from 16 residues. The germline V gene has CDR1 LGHNA and CDR2 YSLEER. Trimming left V 0 bases short and J 5 bases short, with 11 bases between. The CDR3: CASSQDPGSNNSPLHF. The CDR3 DNA follows: TGCGCCAGCAGCCAAGATCCCGGGTCTAATAATTCACCCCTCCACTTT.

The DNA of the CDR3 is TGTGCCTGGAGTTCAGGGAGGACTGAAGCTTTCTTT. Amino acids: CAWSSGRTEAFF. This rearrangement joins TRBV30 to TRBJ1-1; D perhaps matches TRBD1 (5 bases). The V and J ends lost 2 bases and 5 bases respectively, with 9 bases between them. Germline V gives CDR1 GTSNPN, CDR2 SVGIG (reference sequence). The CDR3 spans 12 residues. Combining the CDR3 with reference TRBV30 and TRBJ1-1 gives the whole variable domain SQTIHQWPATLVQPVGSPLSLECTVEGTSNPNLYWYRQAAGRGLQLLFYSVGIGQISSEVPQNLSASRPQDRQFILSSKKLLLSDSGFYLCAWSSGRTEAFFGQGTRLTVV.

This clonotype was counted ten times or more. Compared with germline, one end of the junction differs, possibly owing to a read error. The chain uses TRBV12-3 or TRBV12-4 and TRBJ1-1; D is undetermined. The CDR3 spans 14 residues. The CDR3 protein is CASSLGAANTEAFF. CDR3 nucleotide sequence: TGTGCCAGCAGCTTAGGCGCAGCCAACACTGAAGCTTTCTTT.

This chain uses TRBV7-2 with TRBJ1-4; D is unclear. With 3 bases removed from V and 6 bases from J, the gap between germline ends came to 11 bases. This CDR3 region has 14 residues. Germline V gene sequence: CDR1 SGHTA, CDR2 FQGNSA. The CDR3, as DNA: TGTGCCAGCAGCTTTTTCCCCCAGTATGAAAAACTGTTTTTT. Its translation: CASSFFPQYEKLFF. Full variable domain (missing parts from reference TRBV7-2 and TRBJ1-4): GAGVSQSPSNKVTEKGKDVELRCDPISGHTALYWYRQSLGQGLEFLIYFQGNSAPDKSGLPSDRFSAERTGGSVSTLTIQRTQQEDSAVYLCASSFFPQYEKLFFGSGTQLSVL.